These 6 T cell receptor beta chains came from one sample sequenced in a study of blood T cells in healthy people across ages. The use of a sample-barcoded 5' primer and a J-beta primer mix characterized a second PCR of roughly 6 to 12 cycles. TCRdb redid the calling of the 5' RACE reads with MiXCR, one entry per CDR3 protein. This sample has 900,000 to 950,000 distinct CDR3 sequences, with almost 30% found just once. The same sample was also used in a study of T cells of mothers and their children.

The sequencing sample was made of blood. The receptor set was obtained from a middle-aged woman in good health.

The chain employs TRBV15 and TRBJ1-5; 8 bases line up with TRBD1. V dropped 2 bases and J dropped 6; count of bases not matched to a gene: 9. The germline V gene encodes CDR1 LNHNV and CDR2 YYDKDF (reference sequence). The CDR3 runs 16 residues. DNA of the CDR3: TGTGCCACCAGCAGAAGAGGACAGGGCGGAGGTCAGCCCCAGCATTTT. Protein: CATSRRGQGGGQPQHF.

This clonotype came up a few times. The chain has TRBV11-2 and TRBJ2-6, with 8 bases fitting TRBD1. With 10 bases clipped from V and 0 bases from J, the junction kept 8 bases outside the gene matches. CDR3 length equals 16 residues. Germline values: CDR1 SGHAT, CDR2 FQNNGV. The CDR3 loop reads CATVDRVLSGANVLTF. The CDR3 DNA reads TGTGCCACCGTGGACAGGGTACTCTCTGGGGCCAACGTCCTGACTTTC.

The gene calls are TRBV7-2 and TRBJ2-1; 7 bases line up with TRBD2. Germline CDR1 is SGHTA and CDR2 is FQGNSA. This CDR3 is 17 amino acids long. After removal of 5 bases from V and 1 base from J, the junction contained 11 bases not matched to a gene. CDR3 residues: CASSPRGASGSYNEQFF. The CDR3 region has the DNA TGTGCCAGCAGCCCACGCGGGGCTAGCGGATCCTACAATGAGCAGTTCTTC.

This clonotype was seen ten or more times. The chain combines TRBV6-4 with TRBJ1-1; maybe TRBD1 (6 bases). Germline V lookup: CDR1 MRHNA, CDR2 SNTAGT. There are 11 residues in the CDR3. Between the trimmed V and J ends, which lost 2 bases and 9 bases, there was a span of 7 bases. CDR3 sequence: CASSDGGQAFF. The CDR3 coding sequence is TGTGCCAGCAGTGACGGGGGGCAAGCTTTCTTT.

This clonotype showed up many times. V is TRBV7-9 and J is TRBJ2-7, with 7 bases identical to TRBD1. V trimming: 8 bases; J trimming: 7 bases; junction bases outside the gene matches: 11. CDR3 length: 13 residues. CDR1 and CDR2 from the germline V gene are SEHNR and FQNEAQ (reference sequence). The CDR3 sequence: CASRRRQGVEQYF. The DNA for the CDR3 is TGTGCCAGCCGTAGGAGGCAGGGGGTTGAGCAGTACTTC.

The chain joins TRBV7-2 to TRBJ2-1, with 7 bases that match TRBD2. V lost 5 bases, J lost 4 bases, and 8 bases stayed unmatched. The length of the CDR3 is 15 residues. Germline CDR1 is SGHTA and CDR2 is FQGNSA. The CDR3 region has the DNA TGTGCCAGCAGCCAGAGGGCTAGCGGATACAATGAGCAGTTCTTC. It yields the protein CASSQRASGYNEQFF.